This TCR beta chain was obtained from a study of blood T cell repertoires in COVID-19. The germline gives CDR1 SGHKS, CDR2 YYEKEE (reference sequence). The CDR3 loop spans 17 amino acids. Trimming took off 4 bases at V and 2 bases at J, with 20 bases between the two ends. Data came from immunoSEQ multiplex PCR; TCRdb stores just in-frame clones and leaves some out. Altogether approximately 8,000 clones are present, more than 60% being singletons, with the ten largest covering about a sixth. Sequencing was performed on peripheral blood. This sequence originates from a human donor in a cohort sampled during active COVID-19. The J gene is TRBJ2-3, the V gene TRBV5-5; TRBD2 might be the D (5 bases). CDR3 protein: CASSLDRELGFTDTQYF. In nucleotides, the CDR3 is TGTGCCAGCAGCCTCGATAGGGAGCTGGGATTCACAGATACGCAGTATTTT.